These 8 T cell receptor beta chains share one sample of origin, sequenced in a study of cytomegalovirus exposure and HLA in healthy donors. PCR employed 60 Vbeta and 13 Jbeta primers. Produced via immunoSEQ multiplex PCR; TCRdb's table is partial and in-frame only. The sample includes some 130,000 clones, roughly three quarters of them seen just once. The sequenced material came from PBMCs. These receptors originate from a man aged 25 to 40 in good health and CMV-seronegative.

V is TRBV7-2 and J is TRBJ2-1; 10 bases line up with TRBD2. The CDR3 is 15 amino acids. CDR1 is SGHTA, CDR2 FQGNSA, per germline. V lost 4 bases and J lost 7; bases outside the gene matches: 7. The CDR3 spells CASSSWTSGTNEQFF. The CDR3 DNA sequence: TGTGCCAGCAGCTCCTGGACTAGCGGTACAAATGAGCAGTTCTTC.

This chain connects TRBV11-2 to TRBJ2-7; the match to TRBD2 covers 9 bases. The junction had 4 bases not matched to a gene; V was cut back by 1 base and J by 3 bases. The CDR3 covers 15 residues. Per germline, CDR1 SGHAT and CDR2 FQNNGV. The CDR3 spells CASSLARTSDYEQYF. In nucleotides, the CDR3 is TGTGCCAGCAGCTTAGCACGGACTAGCGACTACGAGCAGTACTTC.

In its sample, this clone was seen a few times. This rearrangement joins TRBV6-4 to TRBJ2-1, with TRBD2 as a possible D gene (5 bases). This CDR3 has 15 residues. The germline V gene has CDR1 MRHNA and CDR2 SNTAGT. Trimming stripped 3 bases from V and 7 bases from J, with 16 bases between. CDR3 coding DNA: TGTGCCAGCAGTGAAAGCGGAAGAGGGCGGAATGAGCAGTTCTTC. It encodes CASSESGRGRNEQFF.

The J gene is TRBJ1-1, the V gene TRBV18, with D perhaps TRBD1 (5 bases). Germline values: CDR1 KGHSH, CDR2 LQKENI. CDR3 length equals 13 residues. Trimming stripped 3 bases from V and 5 bases from J, with 10 bases between. In DNA, the CDR3 is TGTGCCAGCTCACCGGATAGGGGAACTGAAGCTTTCTTT. Encoded protein: CASSPDRGTEAFF. Looking up the rest from reference TRBV18 and TRBJ1-1 gives the full variable domain: NAGVMQNPRHLVRRRGQEARLRCSPMKGHSHVYWYRQLPEEGLKFMVYLQKENIIDESGMPKERFSAEFPKEGPSILRIQQVVRGDSAAYFCASSPDRGTEAFFGQGTRLTVV.

The chain joins TRBV6-6 to TRBJ2-7, with D possibly matching TRBD1 (6 bases). CDR3 length: 14 residues. V lost 4 bases and J lost 1, with 11 bases in between. Per germline, CDR1 MNHNY and CDR2 SVGAGI (reference sequence). CDR3 DNA: TGTGCCAGCAGTTCGCACACAGGGTCCTACGAGCAGTACTTC. It is translated as CASSSHTGSYEQYF.

Here the CDR3 reads CASSSAGTEYYGYTF. CDR3 in DNA: TGTGCCAGCAGTTCCGCTGGGACAGAATACTATGGCTACACCTTC. V usage is TRBV27 and J usage is TRBJ1-2; 7 bases line up with TRBD1. The CDR3 totals 15 residues. J lost 3 bases, V lost 4 bases, and 8 bases had no gene match. Looked up from germline, CDR1 is MNHEY and CDR2 is SMNVEV (reference sequence).

This chain uses TRBV4-1 with TRBJ1-2; the D is unclear. Trimming removed 0 bases at V and 5 bases at J, with 19 bases between. This CDR3 has 17 amino acids. From germline, CDR1 is MGHRA and CDR2 YSYEKL. The CDR3 reads CASSQDRSGSTFYGYTF. The CDR3 DNA is TGCGCCAGCAGCCAAGACCGATCTGGCTCAACCTTTTATGGCTACACCTTC.

The J gene is TRBJ1-1, the V gene TRBV29-1, with 9 bases aligning to TRBD1. This CDR3 region has 13 residues. J was trimmed by 1 base and V by 7 bases; bases with no gene match: 4. Looked up from germline, CDR1 is SQVTM and CDR2 is ANQGSEA. The CDR3 nucleotides are TGCAGCGCGCACAGGGGGCCGAACACTGAAGCTTTCTTT. Translating it yields CSAHRGPNTEAFF.